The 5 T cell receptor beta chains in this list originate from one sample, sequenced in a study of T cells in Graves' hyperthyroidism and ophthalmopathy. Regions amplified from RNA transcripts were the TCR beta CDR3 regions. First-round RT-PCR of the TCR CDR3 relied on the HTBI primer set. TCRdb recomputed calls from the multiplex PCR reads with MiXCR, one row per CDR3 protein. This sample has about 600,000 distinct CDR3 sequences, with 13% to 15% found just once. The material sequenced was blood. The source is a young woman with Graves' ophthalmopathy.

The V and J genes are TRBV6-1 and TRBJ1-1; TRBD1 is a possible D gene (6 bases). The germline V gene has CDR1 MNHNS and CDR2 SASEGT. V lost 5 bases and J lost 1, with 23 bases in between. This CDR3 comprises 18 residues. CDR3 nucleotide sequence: TGTGCCAGCAGTAAAAGGGTGGACGGGGGCTTAGGGAACACTGAAGCTTTCTTT. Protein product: CASSKRVDGGLGNTEAFF.

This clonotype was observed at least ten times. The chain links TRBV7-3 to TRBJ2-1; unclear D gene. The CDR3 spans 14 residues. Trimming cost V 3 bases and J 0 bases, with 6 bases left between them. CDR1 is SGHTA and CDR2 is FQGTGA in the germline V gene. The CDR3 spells CASSLSPSYNEQFF. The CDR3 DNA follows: TGTGCCAGCAGCTTGAGTCCCTCCTACAATGAGCAGTTCTTC.

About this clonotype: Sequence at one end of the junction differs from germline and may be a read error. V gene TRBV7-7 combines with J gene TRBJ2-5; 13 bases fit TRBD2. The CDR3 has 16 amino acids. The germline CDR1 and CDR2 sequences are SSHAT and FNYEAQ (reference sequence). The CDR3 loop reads CASSPRTSGRSETQYF. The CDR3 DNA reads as TGTGCTAGCAGCCCCCGGACTAGCGGGAGATCGGAGACCCAGTACTTC.

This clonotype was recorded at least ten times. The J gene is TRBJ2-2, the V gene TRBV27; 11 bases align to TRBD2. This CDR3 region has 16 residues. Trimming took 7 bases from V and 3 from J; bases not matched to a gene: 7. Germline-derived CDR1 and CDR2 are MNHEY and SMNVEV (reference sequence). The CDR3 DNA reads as TGTGCCAGCAAATCCGGGACTAGCGGTTACACCGGGGAGCTGTTTTTT. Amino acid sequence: CASKSGTSGYTGELFF.

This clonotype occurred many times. CDR3 in DNA: TGTGCCAGCATGACAGGGAGATCCCCCTACAATGAGCAGTTCTTC. As protein: CASMTGRSPYNEQFF. The chain is built from TRBV27 and TRBJ2-1; 7 positions agree with TRBD1. Germline V lookup: CDR1 MNHEY, CDR2 SMNVEV (reference sequence). This CDR3 comprises 15 residues. J gave up 2 bases and V 7 bases, and 8 bases lay outside the gene matches.